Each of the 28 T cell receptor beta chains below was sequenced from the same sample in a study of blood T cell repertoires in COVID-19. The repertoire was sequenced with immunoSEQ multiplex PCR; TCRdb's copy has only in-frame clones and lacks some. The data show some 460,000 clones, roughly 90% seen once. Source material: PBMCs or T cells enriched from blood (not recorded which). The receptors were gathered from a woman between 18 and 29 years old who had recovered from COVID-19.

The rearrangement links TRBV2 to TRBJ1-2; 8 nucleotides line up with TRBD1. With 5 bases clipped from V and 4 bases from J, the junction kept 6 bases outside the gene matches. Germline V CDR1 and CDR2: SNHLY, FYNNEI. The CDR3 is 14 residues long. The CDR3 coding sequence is TGTGCCAGCAGTCCACAGGGGGGTTCCTATGGCTACACCTTC. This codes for CASSPQGGSYGYTF.

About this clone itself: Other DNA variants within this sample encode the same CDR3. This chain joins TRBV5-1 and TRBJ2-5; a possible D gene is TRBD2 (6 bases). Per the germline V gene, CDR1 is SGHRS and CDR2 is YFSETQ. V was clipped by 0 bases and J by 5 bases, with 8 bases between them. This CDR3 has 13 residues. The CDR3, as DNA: TGCGCCAGCAGCTTGGTTGGGGGGGAGACCCAGTACTTC. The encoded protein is CASSLVGGETQYF.

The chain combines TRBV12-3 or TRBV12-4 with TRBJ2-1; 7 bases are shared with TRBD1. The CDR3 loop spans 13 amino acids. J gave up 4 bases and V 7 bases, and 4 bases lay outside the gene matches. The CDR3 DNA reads TGTGCCAGCACACAGGGGCCTTACAATGAGCAGTTCTTC. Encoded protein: CASTQGPYNEQFF.

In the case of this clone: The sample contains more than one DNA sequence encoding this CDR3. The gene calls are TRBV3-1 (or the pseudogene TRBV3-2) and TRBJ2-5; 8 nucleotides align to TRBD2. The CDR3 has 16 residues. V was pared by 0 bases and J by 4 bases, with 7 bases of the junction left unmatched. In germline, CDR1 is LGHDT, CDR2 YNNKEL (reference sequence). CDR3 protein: CASSQDPGGAGETQYF. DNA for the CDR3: TGTGCCAGCAGCCAAGACCCGGGGGGGGCGGGAGAGACCCAGTACTTC.

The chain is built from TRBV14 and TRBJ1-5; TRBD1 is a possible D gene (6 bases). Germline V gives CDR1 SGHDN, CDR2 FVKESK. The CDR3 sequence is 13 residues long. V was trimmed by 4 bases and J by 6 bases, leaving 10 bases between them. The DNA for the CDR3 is TGTGCCAGCAGCCGGACAGTCGGTCAGCCCCAGCATTTT. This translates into CASSRTVGQPQHF.

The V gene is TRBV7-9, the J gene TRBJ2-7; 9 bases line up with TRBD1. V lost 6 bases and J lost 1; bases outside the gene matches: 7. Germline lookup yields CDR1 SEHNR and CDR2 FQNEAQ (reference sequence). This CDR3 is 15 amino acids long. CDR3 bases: TGTGCCAGCAGGTCCCAAGGACAGGGGTCCTACGAGCAGTACTTC. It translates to CASRSQGQGSYEQYF.

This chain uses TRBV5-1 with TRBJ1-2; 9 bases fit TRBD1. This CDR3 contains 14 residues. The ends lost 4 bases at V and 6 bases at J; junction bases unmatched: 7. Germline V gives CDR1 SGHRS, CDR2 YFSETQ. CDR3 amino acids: CASSPTGGENGYTF. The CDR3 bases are TGCGCCAGCAGCCCAACAGGGGGCGAGAATGGCTACACCTTC.

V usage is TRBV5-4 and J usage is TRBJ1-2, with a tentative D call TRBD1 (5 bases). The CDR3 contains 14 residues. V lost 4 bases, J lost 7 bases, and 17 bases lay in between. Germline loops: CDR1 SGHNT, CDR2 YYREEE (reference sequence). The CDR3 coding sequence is TGTGCCAGCAGCCCGGCGGAAGGGAGGGGTGGCTACACCTTC. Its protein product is CASSPAEGRGGYTF.

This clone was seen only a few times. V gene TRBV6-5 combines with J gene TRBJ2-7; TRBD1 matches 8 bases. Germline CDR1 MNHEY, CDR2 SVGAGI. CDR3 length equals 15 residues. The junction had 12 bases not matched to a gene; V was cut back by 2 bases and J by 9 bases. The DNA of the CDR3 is TGTGCCAGCAGTTACGCAGGGGGCGCTTGGGCCCCGCAGTACTTC. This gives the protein CASSYAGGAWAPQYF.

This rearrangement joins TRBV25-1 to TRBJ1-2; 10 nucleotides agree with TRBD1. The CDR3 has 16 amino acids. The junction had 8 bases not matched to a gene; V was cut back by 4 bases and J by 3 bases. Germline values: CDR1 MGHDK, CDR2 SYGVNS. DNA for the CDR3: TGTGCCAGCAGTGCCCCGACAGGGGGCCTTGACTATGGCTACACCTTC. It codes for CASSAPTGGLDYGYTF.

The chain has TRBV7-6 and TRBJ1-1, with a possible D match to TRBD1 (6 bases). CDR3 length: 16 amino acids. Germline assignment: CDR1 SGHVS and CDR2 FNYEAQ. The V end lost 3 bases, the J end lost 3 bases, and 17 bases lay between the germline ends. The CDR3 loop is CASSLWAGDGDTEAFF. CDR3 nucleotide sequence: TGTGCCAGCAGCTTGTGGGCAGGGGATGGGGACACTGAAGCTTTCTTT.

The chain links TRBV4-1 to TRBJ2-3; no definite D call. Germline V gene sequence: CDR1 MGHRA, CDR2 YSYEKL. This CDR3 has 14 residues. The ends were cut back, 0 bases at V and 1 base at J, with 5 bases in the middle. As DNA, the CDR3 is TGCGCCAGCAGCCAAGAGCCGGGCACAGATACGCAGTATTTT. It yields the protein CASSQEPGTDTQYF.

DNA for the CDR3: TGTGCCAGCAGCTCCCCAGGGGACACTGAAGCTTTCTTT. It yields the protein CASSSPGDTEAFF. The rearrangement joins TRBV7-2 to TRBJ1-1, with TRBD1 as a possible D gene (6 bases). The V and J ends lost 4 bases and 3 bases respectively, with 9 bases between them. In germline, CDR1 is SGHTA, CDR2 FQGNSA. This CDR3 has 13 residues.

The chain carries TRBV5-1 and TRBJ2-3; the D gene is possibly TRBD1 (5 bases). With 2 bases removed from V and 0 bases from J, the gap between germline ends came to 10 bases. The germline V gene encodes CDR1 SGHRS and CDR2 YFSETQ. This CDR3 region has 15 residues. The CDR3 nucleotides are TGCGCCAGCAGCTTCAGGGCCCCTAGCACAGATACGCAGTATTTT. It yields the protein CASSFRAPSTDTQYF.

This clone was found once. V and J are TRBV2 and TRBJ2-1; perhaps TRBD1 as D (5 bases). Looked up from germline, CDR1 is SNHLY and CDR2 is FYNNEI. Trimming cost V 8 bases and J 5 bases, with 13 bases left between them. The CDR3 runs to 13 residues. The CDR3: CASGKGRNNEQFF. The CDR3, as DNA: TGTGCCAGCGGGAAGGGGCGAAACAATGAGCAGTTCTTC.

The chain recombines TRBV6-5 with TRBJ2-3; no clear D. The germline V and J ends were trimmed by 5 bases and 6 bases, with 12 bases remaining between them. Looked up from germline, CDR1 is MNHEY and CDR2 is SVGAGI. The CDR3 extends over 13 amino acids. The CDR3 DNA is TGTGCCAGCAGTCCTTTTACTACGGATACGCAGTATTTT. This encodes CASSPFTTDTQYF.

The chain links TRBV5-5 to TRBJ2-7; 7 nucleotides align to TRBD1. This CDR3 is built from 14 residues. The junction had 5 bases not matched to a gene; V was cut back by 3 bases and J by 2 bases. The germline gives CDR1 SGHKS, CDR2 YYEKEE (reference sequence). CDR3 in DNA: TGTGCCAGCAGCTGGACCGGGACAGCCTACGAGCAGTACTTC. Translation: CASSWTGTAYEQYF.

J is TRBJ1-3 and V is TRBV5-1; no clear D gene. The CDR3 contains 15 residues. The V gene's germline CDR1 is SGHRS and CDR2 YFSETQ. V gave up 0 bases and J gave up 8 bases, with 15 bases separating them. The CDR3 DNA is TGCGCCAGCAGCTTGGCCGTTAGCCTCAAGGACACCATATATTTT. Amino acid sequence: CASSLAVSLKDTIYF.

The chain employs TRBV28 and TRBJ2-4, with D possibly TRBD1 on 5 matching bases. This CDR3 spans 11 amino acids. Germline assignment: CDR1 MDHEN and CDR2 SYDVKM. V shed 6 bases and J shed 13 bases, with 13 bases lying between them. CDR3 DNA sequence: TGTGCCAGCAGGGGAACGGACAACCAGTACTTC. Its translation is CASRGTDNQYF.

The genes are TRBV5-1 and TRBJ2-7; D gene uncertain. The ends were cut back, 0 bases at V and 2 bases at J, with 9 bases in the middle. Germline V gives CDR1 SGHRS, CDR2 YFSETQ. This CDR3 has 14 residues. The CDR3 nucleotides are TGCGCCAGCAGCTTGGAAGTAGACACCTACGAGCAGTACTTC. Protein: CASSLEVDTYEQYF.

DNA of the CDR3: TGTGCCAGCAGCGCCCGGGACAGACTTAACTATGGCTACACCTTC. It codes for CASSARDRLNYGYTF. The chain recombines TRBV9 with TRBJ1-2; 7 bases are shared with TRBD1. Trimming removed 3 bases from V and 1 base from J; junction bases left unmatched: 6. Germline-derived CDR1 and CDR2 are SGDLS and YYNGEE. The CDR3 contains 15 residues. The variable domain in full, completed from reference TRBV9 and TRBJ1-2, reads DSGVTQTPKHLITATGQRVTLRCSPRSGDLSVYWYQQSLDQGLQFLIQYYNGEERAKGNILERFSAQQFPDLHSELNLSSLELGDSALYFCASSARDRLNYGYTFGSGTRLTVV.

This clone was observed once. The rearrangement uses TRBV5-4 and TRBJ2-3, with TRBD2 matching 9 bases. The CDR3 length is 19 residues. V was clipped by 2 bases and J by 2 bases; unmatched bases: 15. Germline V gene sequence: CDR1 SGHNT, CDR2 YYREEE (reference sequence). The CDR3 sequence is CASSLSGGSTGGFTDTQYF. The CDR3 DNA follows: TGTGCCAGCAGCTTAAGCGGGGGGTCCACCGGAGGCTTCACAGATACGCAGTATTTT.

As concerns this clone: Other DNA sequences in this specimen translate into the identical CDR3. The CDR3 sequence: CASSLAGNQPQHF. CDR3 sequence (DNA): TGCGCCAGCAGCTTGGCAGGGAATCAGCCCCAGCATTTT. The V and J genes are TRBV5-1 and TRBJ1-5, with D possibly being TRBD1 (5 bases). The CDR3 consists of 13 residues. The V gene's germline CDR1 is SGHRS and CDR2 YFSETQ. V gave up 0 bases and J gave up 4 bases, with 5 bases separating them.

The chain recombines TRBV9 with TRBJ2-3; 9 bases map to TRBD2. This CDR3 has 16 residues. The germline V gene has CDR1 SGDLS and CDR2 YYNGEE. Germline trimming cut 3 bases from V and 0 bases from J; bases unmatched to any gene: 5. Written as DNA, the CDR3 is TGTGCCAGCAGCGATTACGGACTAGCGAGCACAGATACGCAGTATTTT. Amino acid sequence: CASSDYGLASTDTQYF.

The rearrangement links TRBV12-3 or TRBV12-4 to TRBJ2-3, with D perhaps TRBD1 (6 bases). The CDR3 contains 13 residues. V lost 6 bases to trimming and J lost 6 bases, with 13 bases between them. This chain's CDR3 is CASRTQGSDTQYF. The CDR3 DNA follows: TGTGCCAGCAGAACTCAGGGGTCGGATACGCAGTATTTT.

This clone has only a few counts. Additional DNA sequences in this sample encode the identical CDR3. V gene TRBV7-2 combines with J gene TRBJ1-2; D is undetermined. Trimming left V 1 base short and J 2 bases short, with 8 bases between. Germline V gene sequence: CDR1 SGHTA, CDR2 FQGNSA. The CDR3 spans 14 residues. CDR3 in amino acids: CASSLVAENYGYTF. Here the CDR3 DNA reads TGTGCCAGCAGCTTAGTGGCCGAAAACTATGGCTACACCTTC.

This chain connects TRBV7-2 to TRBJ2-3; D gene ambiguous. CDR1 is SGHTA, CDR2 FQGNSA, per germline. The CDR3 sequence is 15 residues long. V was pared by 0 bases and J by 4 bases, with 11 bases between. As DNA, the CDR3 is TGTGCCAGCAGCTTAGCGCTTATGCAGGCAGATACGCAGTATTTT. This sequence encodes CASSLALMQADTQYF.

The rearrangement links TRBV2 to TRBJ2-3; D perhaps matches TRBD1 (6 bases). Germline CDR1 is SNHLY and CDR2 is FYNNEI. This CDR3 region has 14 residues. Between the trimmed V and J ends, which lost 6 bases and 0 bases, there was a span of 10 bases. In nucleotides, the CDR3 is TGTGCCAGCAGCAGACAGGATAGCACAGATACGCAGTATTTT. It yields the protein CASSRQDSTDTQYF.